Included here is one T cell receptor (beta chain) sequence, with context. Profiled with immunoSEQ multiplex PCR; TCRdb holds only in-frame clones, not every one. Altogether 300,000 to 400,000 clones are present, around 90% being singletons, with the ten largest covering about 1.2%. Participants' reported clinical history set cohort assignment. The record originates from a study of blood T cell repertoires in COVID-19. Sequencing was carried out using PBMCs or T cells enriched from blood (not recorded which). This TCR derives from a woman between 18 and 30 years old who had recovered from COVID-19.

The CDR3 bases are TGTGCCAGCAGCCATCGCCCGACCGGGACTAGCGGAAGCACAGATACGCAGTATTTT. This codes for CASSHRPTGTSGSTDTQYF. This chain uses TRBV4-2 with TRBJ2-3, with 11 bases that match TRBD2. V shed 3 bases and J 0 bases; nucleotides not matched to a gene: 11. This CDR3 is built from 19 residues. Germline loops: CDR1 LGHNA, CDR2 YNFKEQ.